The 7 T cell receptor beta chains presented below share a single source sample, sequenced in a study of T cell repertoires in cytomegalovirus infection. TCRdb used MiXCR to reprocess the reads, holding one entry per CDR3 protein. The sample includes under 500,000 distinct CDR3 sequences, approximately 46% seen only once; the top ten take about 45%. The antigens for these receptors are not known. Sequencing used cultured PBMCs, obtained from culture after CMV antigen stimulation. These receptor sequences come from a human donor in good health (CMV status not recorded). Some clones in this sample may be carry-over from other donors' samples.

The chain recombines TRBV6-8 with TRBJ1-1; D call uncertain. Germline values: CDR1 MNHGY, CDR2 SAAAGT. V lost 2 bases, J lost 5 bases, and 12 bases lay in between. The CDR3 sequence is 14 residues long. CDR3 coding DNA: TGTGCCAGCAGTTACGTAGTGGGTCGGACTGAAGCTTTCTTT. Its protein product is CASSYVVGRTEAFF.

This chain connects TRBV5-1 to TRBJ2-7, with 12 bases lining up with TRBD1. The germline V gene has CDR1 SGHRS and CDR2 YFSETQ. The J segment lost 3 bases and the V segment lost 4 bases, leaving 5 bases of the junction unmatched. This CDR3 comprises 15 residues. This CDR3 is CASSQGTGGLYEQYF. CDR3 nucleotide sequence: TGCGCCAGCAGCCAAGGGACAGGGGGCCTCTACGAGCAGTACTTC. Full variable domain (missing parts from reference TRBV5-1 and TRBJ2-7): KAGVTQTPRYLIKTRGQQVTLSCSPISGHRSVSWYQQTPGQGLQFLFEYFSETQRNKGNFPGRFSGRQFSNSRSEMNVSTLELGDSALYLCASSQGTGGLYEQYFGPGTRLTVT.

The V gene is TRBV20-1, the J gene TRBJ1-3; D perhaps matches TRBD1 (5 bases). The CDR3 has 14 residues. The V end lost 6 bases, the J end lost 0 bases, and 12 bases lay between the germline ends. Germline loops: CDR1 DFQATT, CDR2 SNEGSKA (reference sequence). The CDR3 DNA reads as TGCAGTGCCGCCACAGGAAACTCTGGAAACACCATATATTTT. Translated, it gives CSAATGNSGNTIYF.

The gene calls are TRBV10-3 and TRBJ1-5; D unclear. Per the germline V gene, CDR1 is ENHRY and CDR2 is SYGVKD. V was pared by 0 bases and J by 4 bases, with 10 bases between. This CDR3 has 15 residues. In DNA, the CDR3 is TGTGCCATCAGTGAGTCGAGGGCGAGTAATCAGCCCCAGCATTTT. As protein: CAISESRASNQPQHF.

The sample holds a few counts of this clonotype. This chain connects TRBV7-2 to TRBJ2-5; D gene ambiguous. V was clipped by 1 base and J by 1 base, with 7 bases between them. The CDR3 is made up of 14 amino acids. Germline CDR1 and CDR2: SGHTA and FQGNSA. The DNA for the CDR3 is TGTGCCAGCAGCTTAGTCCCCTCCCAAGAGACCCAGTACTTC. Its protein is CASSLVPSQETQYF.

This chain links TRBV2 with TRBJ1-2, with TRBD1 as a possible D gene (6 bases). Germline CDR1 reads SNHLY; CDR2 reads FYNNEI. The CDR3 sequence is 13 residues long. The V end lost 3 bases, the J end lost 5 bases, and 10 bases lay between the germline ends. The CDR3 here is CASSDQGGYGYTF. The CDR3 region has the DNA TGTGCCAGCAGTGACCAAGGGGGATATGGCTACACCTTC.

The chain employs TRBV6-6 and TRBJ1-4, with TRBD1 matching over 7 bases. Germline CDR1 MNHNY, CDR2 SVGAGI (reference sequence). CDR3 length: 15 amino acids. V was pared by 4 bases and J by 5 bases, with 7 bases of the junction left unmatched. CDR3 sequence reads: CASSSTTGTNEKLFF. The CDR3 region has the DNA TGTGCCAGCAGTTCAACGACAGGGACGAATGAAAAACTGTTTTTT.